This is a list of T cell receptor beta chains from one sample in a study of blood T cell repertoires in COVID-19. Only in-frame clones appear in the TCRdb table, and some are missing; sequencing was by immunoSEQ multiplex PCR. The top ten hold 2.5% of the sample, which has 70,000 or so clones, over 80% seen once. Sequencing was performed on peripheral blood. These receptors all stem from a man older than 75 with active or convalescent COVID-19. Both conserved end residues are part of each CDR3. Each record gives: J gene, clone size, V gene, D gene, CDR3 protein, CDR3 DNA. The D gene is left open where the match is weak. Clone size is shown for a subset of rows, as once, few, many or a class of expanded clone.

>TRBJ2-3|.|TRBV10-3|TRBD2
CAISEYRGLAADTQYF
TGTGCCATCAGTGAGTATAGGGGACTAGCGGCTGATACGCAGTATTTT
>TRBJ2-2|.|TRBV7-2|TRBD2
CASSLVSGRVTGELFF
TGTGCCAGCAGCTTAGTTTCCGGGAGGGTTACCGGGGAGCTGTTTTTT
>TRBJ1-1|.|TRBV11-3|TRBD1
CASRYSTGDTEAFF
TGTGCCAGCAGGTACTCAACAGGGGACACTGAAGCTTTCTTT
>TRBJ1-2|.|TRBV6-2/TRBV6-3|.
CASSYPHTGTNYGYTF
TGTGCCAGCAGTTACCCGCATACAGGAACTAACTATGGCTACACCTTC
>TRBJ2-1|.|TRBV11-3|TRBD2
CASTIGRREEQFF
TGTGCCAGCACCATAGGGAGGCGGGAGGAGCAGTTCTTC
>TRBJ2-7|.|TRBV6-1|.
CASSERRGSEQYF
TGTGCCAGCAGTGAACGGAGAGGGTCCGAGCAGTACTTC
>TRBJ1-1|.|TRBV29-1|.
CSVLGALNTEAFF
TGCAGCGTACTGGGCGCGTTGAACACTGAAGCTTTCTTT
>TRBJ2-3|.|TRBV15|TRBD1
CATSRDRPGGGADTQYF
TGTGCCACCAGCAGAGATAGGCCAGGGGGCGGTGCAGATACGCAGTATTTT
>TRBJ1-5|few|TRBV6-2/TRBV6-3|TRBD1
CASSVSRGSSNQPQHF
TGTGCCAGCAGCGTATCCAGGGGGAGTAGCAATCAGCCCCAGCATTTT
>TRBJ1-2|.|TRBV19|.
CATKAGSGGYTF
TGTGCCACAAAGGCTGGGTCGGGTGGCTACACCTTC
>TRBJ1-5|few|TRBV6-5|TRBD1
CASSKTGTDNQPQHF
TGTGCCAGCAGTAAGACCGGGACAGACAATCAGCCCCAGCATTTT
>TRBJ2-2|.|TRBV19|TRBD2
CASSIWAGGTGELFF
TGTGCCAGTAGTATTTGGGCGGGGGGTACCGGGGAGCTGTTTTTT
>TRBJ1-1|.|TRBV9|.
CASSTGTNIEAFF
TGTGCCAGCAGCACCGGGACAAACATTGAAGCTTTCTTT
>TRBJ2-3|.|TRBV7-2|.
CASSLEGQGTQYF
TGTGCCAGCAGCTTAGAAGGGCAGGGTACGCAGTATTTT
>TRBJ2-7|.|TRBV7-2|TRBD1
CASSLIIGGQGALEQYF
TGTGCCAGCAGCTTAATTATTGGGGGACAGGGGGCGCTCGAGCAGTACTTC
>TRBJ1-1|.|TRBV30|.
CAWSASRHTEAFF
TGTGCCTGGAGTGCCAGCAGGCACACTGAAGCTTTCTTT
>TRBJ2-1|few|TRBV5-1|TRBD2
CASSRGVWVPTSGGARYNEQFF
TGCGCCAGCAGCCGGGGTGTCTGGGTCCCGACTAGCGGGGGGGCCCGCTACAATGAGCAGTTCTTC
>TRBJ2-2|few|TRBV7-2|.
CASSLVLYTGELFF
TGTGCCAGCAGCTTAGTCCTATACACCGGGGAGCTGTTTTTT
>TRBJ1-1|.|TRBV18|.
CASSGQFANTEAFF
TGTGCCAGCTCAGGACAATTCGCGAACACTGAAGCTTTCTTT
>TRBJ1-2|.|TRBV28|TRBD1
CASSLIDRVAGYTF
TGTGCCAGCAGTTTGATCGACAGGGTTGCTGGCTACACCTTC
>TRBJ1-6|.|TRBV19|.
CASGQFGNSPLHF
TGTGCCAGCGGACAGTTTGGTAATTCACCCCTCCACTTT
>TRBJ2-3|.|TRBV24-1|TRBD2
CATSDSGLAGDTQYF
TGTGCCACCAGTGACTCAGGACTAGCGGGGGATACGCAGTATTTT
>TRBJ2-3|.|TRBV30|.
CASHRGGAADTQYF
TGTGCCTCCCACAGGGGGGGCGCCGCAGATACGCAGTATTTT